This TCR beta chain was identified in a study of PD-L1 blockade in urothelial cancer. Profiled with immunoSEQ multiplex PCR; TCRdb holds only in-frame clones, not every one. Of 60,000 or so clones detected, around 86% appear once; the ten largest clones hold 3.2%. The CDR3 runs to 18 residues. Trimming removed 3 bases from V and 6 bases from J; junction bases left unmatched: 10. Germline CDR1 ENHRY, CDR2 SYGVKD. Described time point: pretreatment peripheral blood. This TCR derives from a man between 65 and 85 years old with urothelial cancer. The chain links TRBV10-3 to TRBJ2-2, with TRBD2 identical over 13 bases. The source material was PBMCs, sampled around atezolizumab (anti-PD-L1) treatment. The CDR3 coding sequence is TGTGCCATCAGTGAATCAACTAGCGGGAGGGCCTTCTCCGGGGAGCTGTTTTTT. Amino acid sequence: CAISESTSGRAFSGELFF.